This T cell receptor (beta chain) was documented in a study of OX40 agonist ivuxolimab in advanced cancers. This clone has a count of ten or more. Its cognate antigen is unknown. Study conclusions and caveats: Compared with CD4+, CD8+ T cells on average had more expanded clones. Several nonresponders also turned out to have low normalized T-cell clonal expansion.

Clones were sequenced by immunoSEQ multiplex PCR, and TCRdb holds only the in-frame ones, with some missing. Of about 5,100 clones detected, around 69% appear once; the ten largest clones hold under 75%. Sequencing was performed on CD4+ or CD8+ T cells sorted from blood, taken in a trial of the OX40 agonist ivuxolimab. This sequence originates from an adult with an advanced solid tumor such as melanoma, head and neck, liver or kidney cancer.

CDR3 nucleotide sequence: TGCGCCAGCAGCCTCCCGGGACTAGCGGGGGACAAGACCCAGTACTTC. This sequence encodes CASSLPGLAGDKTQYF. The chain joins TRBV4-1 to TRBJ2-5; 14 bases agree with TRBD2. This CDR3 region has 16 residues. V shed 4 bases and J 6 bases; nucleotides not matched to a gene: 7. The germline gives CDR1 MGHRA, CDR2 YSYEKL.